This entry lists 7 T cell receptor beta chains sequenced from one sample in a study of OX40 agonist ivuxolimab in advanced cancers. Generated by immunoSEQ multiplex PCR, the TCRdb table keeps only in-frame clones and is missing some. The sample has some 82,000 clones; approximately 86% are singletons. The sequenced sample was CD4+ or CD8+ T cells sorted from blood, obtained in a trial of the OX40 agonist ivuxolimab. The origin of the receptors is an adult with an advanced solid tumor such as melanoma, head and neck, liver or kidney cancer.

V gene TRBV7-2 combines with J gene TRBJ1-5; D uncertain. V was shortened by 1 base and J by 4 bases, with 8 bases between the two germline ends. The germline V gene has CDR1 SGHTA and CDR2 FQGNSA. The CDR3 spans 14 residues. The CDR3 DNA follows: TGTGCCAGCAGCTTAGATTCGGGGAATCAGCCCCAGCATTTT. Residues: CASSLDSGNQPQHF.

This chain joins TRBV2 and TRBJ1-5; D unclear. This CDR3 region has 15 residues. Trimming pared 3 bases from V and 2 bases from J, leaving 11 bases between. CDR1 and CDR2 (germline): SNHLY, FYNNEI. CDR3 nucleotides: TGTGCCAGCAGTGAGGAGGTAGGAGGCAATCAGCCCCAGCATTTT. Amino acid sequence: CASSEEVGGNQPQHF.

V is TRBV11-2 and J is TRBJ2-3, with 7 bases identical to TRBD2. Trimming took 1 base from V and 3 from J; bases not matched to a gene: 1. The CDR3 has 14 amino acids. CDR1 and CDR2 from the germline V gene are SGHAT and FQNNGV. CDR3 sequence (DNA): TGTGCCAGCAGCTTAGGGGGGGGGACAGATACGCAGTATTTT. Protein: CASSLGGGTDTQYF.

In its sample, this clone was seen a few times. Here the CDR3 reads CASRGLGNTEAFF. DNA for the CDR3: TGTGCCAGCCGCGGTCTAGGGAACACTGAAGCTTTCTTT. The chain combines TRBV7-9 with TRBJ1-1, with unresolved D. CDR1 is SEHNR, CDR2 FQNEAQ, per germline (reference sequence). This CDR3 comprises 13 residues. The germline V and J ends were trimmed by 8 bases and 1 base, with 11 bases remaining between them.

This chain connects TRBV14 to TRBJ2-5; D is unresolved. V dropped 2 bases and J dropped 7 bases, with 8 bases sitting between them. Germline-derived CDR1 and CDR2 are SGHDN and FVKESK. The length of the CDR3 is 12 residues. This CDR3 reads CASSQPTGTQYF. As DNA, the CDR3 is TGTGCCAGCAGCCAACCGACGGGGACCCAGTACTTC.

This clone has only a few counts. V usage is TRBV9 and J usage is TRBJ2-2, with D possibly TRBD1 on 5 matching bases. Germline V gene lookup returns CDR1 SGDLS and CDR2 YYNGEE. Trimming removed 0 bases at V and 2 bases at J, with 8 bases between. The CDR3 length is 15 residues. This CDR3 is CASSVATANTGELFF. The DNA of the CDR3 is TGTGCCAGCAGCGTAGCGACAGCTAACACCGGGGAGCTGTTTTTT.

CDR3 protein: CASTHSVGETQYF. CDR3 nucleotide sequence: TGTGCCAGCACCCATAGTGTTGGGGAGACCCAGTACTTC. The rearrangement links TRBV5-4 to TRBJ2-5; D is unclear. The CDR3 covers 13 residues. Germline V gene sequence: CDR1 SGHNT, CDR2 YYREEE (reference sequence). Trimming shortened V by 6 bases and J by 5 bases, and 14 bases separated the two germline ends.